The rows below give T cell receptor beta chains drawn from one sample of a study of vaccination and CD4 T cells after COVID-19. The antigens for these receptors are not known. TCRdb reprocessed the PCR reads with MiXCR, giving one entry per CDR3 protein. In the table there are approximately 10,000 distinct CDR3 sequences, approximately 46% of which are singletons. The sample taken for sequencing was CD4+ T cells from blood, cultured in vitro. These receptors originate from a human donor who had recovered from COVID-19. The CDR3 runs from the conserved cysteine through the conserved F or W. Not all rows give a size; the values are once, few, many and, for expanded clones, a class.

cdr3_aa: CASSRGQGAYNEQFF
clone_size: NA
j_call: TRBJ2-1
v_call: TRBV27

cdr3_aa: CSARQGQETQYF
clone_size: NA
j_call: TRBJ2-5
v_call: TRBV20-1

cdr3_aa: CAWSLGTLITGELFF
clone_size: NA
j_call: TRBJ2-2
v_call: TRBV30

cdr3_aa: CASSILPGQAFYEQYF
clone_size: NA
j_call: TRBJ2-7
v_call: TRBV5-1

cdr3_aa: CSARDSITGTGEAFF
clone_size: few
j_call: TRBJ1-1
v_call: TRBV20-1

cdr3_aa: CASSLVGGANQPQHF
clone_size: NA
j_call: TRBJ1-5
v_call: TRBV7-6

cdr3_aa: CATSRDVKGQSDHASF
clone_size: few
j_call: TRBJ2-7
v_call: TRBV15

cdr3_aa: CASSQSSESYEQYF
clone_size: NA
j_call: TRBJ2-7
v_call: TRBV4-1

cdr3_aa: CASSDRASIDTQYF
clone_size: NA
j_call: TRBJ2-3
v_call: TRBV19

cdr3_aa: CASSPGAGQSLQETQYF
clone_size: NA
j_call: TRBJ2-5
v_call: TRBV12-3/TRBV12-4

cdr3_aa: CAWSPQGVGSGNTIYF
clone_size: NA
j_call: TRBJ1-3
v_call: TRBV30

cdr3_aa: CASRFEGYTF
clone_size: medium-sized
j_call: TRBJ1-2
v_call: TRBV6-1

cdr3_aa: CACVLEPGRGYNSPLHF
clone_size: few
j_call: TRBJ1-6
v_call: TRBV30

cdr3_aa: CASSSGQGGGLYGYTF
clone_size: once
j_call: TRBJ1-2
v_call: TRBV27

cdr3_aa: CATTSAVTNTGELFF
clone_size: NA
j_call: TRBJ2-2
v_call: TRBV15

cdr3_aa: CASSTTPGPRAGNQPQHF
clone_size: NA
j_call: TRBJ1-5
v_call: TRBV7-7